The 30 T cell receptor beta chains in this list originate from one sample, sequenced in a study of shared clonotypes between healthy human individuals. Clones were sequenced by immunoSEQ multiplex PCR, and TCRdb holds only the in-frame ones, with some missing. The data hold 550,000 to 700,000 clones, with less than 80% observed a single time. The specimen was memory CD4+ T cells sorted from blood. Subset described: CD45RA-negative fraction. The receptors were sampled from a woman in her twenties or thirties in good health.

In its sample, this clone was seen a few times. V gene TRBV5-1 combines with J gene TRBJ2-2; D is undetermined. This CDR3 has 15 amino acids. V was clipped by 0 bases and J by 7 bases, with 13 bases between them. Germline V gives CDR1 SGHRS, CDR2 YFSETQ. In DNA form, the CDR3 reads TGCGCCAGCAGCTTGGGGGAAATTGGTAGCGGGGAGCTGTTTTTT. This translates into CASSLGEIGSGELFF.

This chain links TRBV5-1 with TRBJ2-3; TRBD1 matches 8 bases. This CDR3 spans 20 amino acids. Per the germline V gene, CDR1 is SGHRS and CDR2 is YFSETQ. Trimming took 2 bases from V and 1 from J; bases not matched to a gene: 18. The CDR3 sequence: CASSFRPWSPGGSGTDTQYF. In nucleotides, the CDR3 is TGCGCCAGCAGCTTTCGCCCGTGGTCACCAGGGGGCTCCGGCACAGATACGCAGTATTTT.

In its sample, this clone was seen many times. V is TRBV7-9 and J is TRBJ2-6; 7 bases match TRBD1. This CDR3 spans 17 amino acids. The germline gives CDR1 SEHNR, CDR2 FQNEAQ (reference sequence). Losses at the gene ends were 1 base for V and 0 bases for J; bases not matched to a gene: 3. The CDR3 loop reads CASSLGQGVSGANVLTF. The DNA of the CDR3 is TGTGCCAGCAGCTTAGGACAGGGAGTCTCTGGGGCCAACGTCCTGACTTTC.

This clone was picked up a small number of times. The genes are TRBV6-6 and TRBJ2-7; tentatively, D is TRBD2 (6 bases). Deletions cut 6 bases from V and 3 bases from J, with 18 bases between. This CDR3 contains 15 residues. Germline lookup yields CDR1 MNHNY and CDR2 SVGAGI (reference sequence). This chain's CDR3 is CASSQDYITHYEQYF. The DNA for the CDR3 is TGTGCCAGCAGCCAGGACTATATCACCCACTACGAGCAGTACTTC.

About this clone: Distinct nucleotide sequences in the sample also encode this CDR3. CDR3 protein: CASRGERNTEAFF. CDR3 coding DNA: TGCGCCAGCAGAGGGGAGAGGAACACTGAAGCTTTCTTT. The genes are TRBV5-1 and TRBJ1-1; tentatively, D is TRBD1 (5 bases). The CDR3 contains 13 residues. Germline values: CDR1 SGHRS, CDR2 YFSETQ. V dropped 5 bases and J dropped 1 base, with 9 bases sitting between them. The full variable domain, in which reference TRBV5-1 and TRBJ1-1 provide the parts outside the CDR3, is KAGVTQTPRYLIKTRGQQVTLSCSPISGHRSVSWYQQTPGQGLQFLFEYFSETQRNKGNFPGRFSGRQFSNSRSEMNVSTLELGDSALYLCASRGERNTEAFFGQGTRLTVV.

V gene TRBV28 combines with J gene TRBJ2-2; D is ambiguous. The V gene lost 6 bases and the J gene lost 4 bases, with 6 bases spanning the gap. Germline-derived CDR1 and CDR2 are MDHEN and SYDVKM. The CDR3 has 12 amino acids. CDR3 sequence: CASSPSTGELFF. CDR3 DNA: TGTGCCAGCAGCCCCAGCACCGGGGAGCTGTTTTTT.

Only a few counts were recorded for this clone. The chain couples TRBV6-1 to TRBJ1-2; D ambiguous. Germline V gene sequence: CDR1 MNHNS, CDR2 SASEGT. Between the trimmed V and J ends, which lost 1 base and 4 bases, there was a span of 10 bases. The CDR3 is 14 amino acids. The CDR3 spells CASSEVRGSYGYTF. DNA for the CDR3: TGTGCCAGCAGTGAAGTTCGAGGGAGCTATGGCTACACCTTC.

This clone came up a few times. V gene TRBV7-9 combines with J gene TRBJ2-7, with 11 bases aligning to TRBD1. V shed 5 bases, J shed 0 bases, and the junction held 9 bases outside the gene matches. The germline V gene encodes CDR1 SEHNR and CDR2 FQNEAQ (reference sequence). The CDR3 spans 17 residues. The CDR3 region has the DNA TGTGCCAGCAGCGGCAAACCGGGACAGGGGGACTCCTACGAGCAGTACTTC. Encoded protein: CASSGKPGQGDSYEQYF.

This chain uses TRBV2 with TRBJ2-2; 7 nucleotides agree with TRBD1. Losses at the gene ends were 4 bases for V and 6 bases for J; bases not matched to a gene: 2. The CDR3 consists of 13 residues. The V gene's germline CDR1 is SNHLY and CDR2 FYNNEI. The CDR3 reads CASSGQGSGELFF. The CDR3 DNA reads as TGTGCCAGCAGTGGACAGGGCTCCGGGGAGCTGTTTTTT.

The chain uses TRBV4-2 and TRBJ2-5, with 7 bases that match TRBD2. The CDR3 has 16 amino acids. Germline CDR1 LGHNA, CDR2 YNFKEQ. After removal of 6 bases from V and 5 bases from J, the junction contained 15 bases not matched to a gene. CDR3 residues: CASRPTLGGSAETQYF. The CDR3 nucleotides read TGTGCCAGCAGGCCGACGTTGGGCGGGAGCGCGGAGACCCAGTACTTC.

The V call is TRBV4-1, the J call TRBJ2-7, with 11 bases aligning to TRBD1. The CDR3 has 16 amino acids. J gave up 4 bases and V 4 bases, and 9 bases lay outside the gene matches. Germline-derived CDR1 and CDR2 are MGHRA and YSYEKL. The CDR3 loop reads CASSRIPGTGGYEQYF. The CDR3 DNA follows: TGCGCCAGCAGCCGGATCCCCGGGACAGGGGGATACGAGCAGTACTTC.

The chain joins TRBV18 to TRBJ2-6; no clear D gene. V lost 6 bases to trimming and J lost 2 bases, with 17 bases between them. This CDR3 is 17 amino acids long. Looked up from germline, CDR1 is KGHSH and CDR2 is LQKENI. CDR3 DNA sequence: TGTGCCAGCTCCCAGATGAAGTCCTCGGCTGGGGCCAACGTCCTGACTTTC. Its protein is CASSQMKSSAGANVLTF. Full variable domain (remainder filled in from reference TRBV18 and TRBJ2-6): NAGVMQNPRHLVRRRGQEARLRCSPMKGHSHVYWYRQLPEEGLKFMVYLQKENIIDESGMPKERFSAEFPKEGPSILRIQQVVRGDSAAYFCASSQMKSSAGANVLTFGAGSRLTVL.

The rearrangement uses TRBV7-9 and TRBJ2-1; tentative D call: TRBD2 (5 bases). This CDR3 is 13 amino acids long. With 0 bases removed from V and 10 bases from J, the gap between germline ends came to 10 bases. From germline, CDR1 is SEHNR and CDR2 FQNEAQ (reference sequence). The CDR3 region has the DNA TGTGCCAGCAGCTTAGCGCGGGTTAGCGAGCAGTTCTTC. Translation: CASSLARVSEQFF.

The rearrangement joins TRBV4-2 to TRBJ2-4; 12 positions agree with TRBD2. The J segment lost 4 bases and the V segment lost 2 bases, leaving 6 bases of the junction unmatched. CDR1 LGHNA and CDR2 YNFKEQ come from the germline V gene. The CDR3 loop spans 17 amino acids. CDR3 bases: TGTGCCAGCAGCCAAAGGCTAGCGGGAGGGTTGAAAAACATTCAGTACTTC. Its translation: CASSQRLAGGLKNIQYF.

This clone was seen a few times. The chain joins TRBV28 to TRBJ1-3, with D possibly being TRBD1 (5 bases). Germline assignment: CDR1 MDHEN and CDR2 SYDVKM. The length of the CDR3 is 13 residues. V dropped 6 bases and J dropped 1 base, with 7 bases sitting between them. CDR3 residues: CASSRGSGNTIYF. The CDR3 nucleotides read TGTGCCAGCAGCCGGGGGTCTGGAAACACCATATATTTT.

This clone appeared a few times. The CDR3 spells CASGFRGAGGPTGELFF. CDR3 sequence (DNA): TGTGCTAGTGGTTTCCGTGGGGCGGGAGGACCCACCGGGGAGCTGTTTTTT. V is TRBV12-5 and J is TRBJ2-2; 8 bases line up with TRBD2. Germline V CDR1 and CDR2: LGHNT, FRNRAP. The CDR3 is made up of 17 amino acids. With V trimmed by 3 bases and J by 4 bases, 10 bases remained unmatched. Supplemented by reference TRBV12-5 and TRBJ2-2, the full variable domain reads DARVTQTPRHKVTEMGQEVTMRCQPILGHNTVFWYRQTMMQGLELLAYFRNRAPLDDSGMPKDRFSAEMPDATLATLKIQPSEPRDSAVYFCASGFRGAGGPTGELFFGEGSRLTVL.

V is TRBV19 and J is TRBJ1-5, with 10 nucleotides matching TRBD1. The CDR3 is 15 amino acids. CDR1 and CDR2 (germline): LNHDA, SQIVND (reference sequence). Trimming took 5 bases from V and 4 from J; bases not matched to a gene: 5. The DNA of the CDR3 is TGTGCCAGTAGTCGGGGGACAGGGGAAAATCAGCCCCAGCATTTT. Encoded protein: CASSRGTGENQPQHF.

With regard to this clone: The junction and the germline gene differ at one end; a read error may be behind it. This chain joins TRBV7-9 and TRBJ2-1; 10 nucleotides align to TRBD2. Germline V gives CDR1 SEHNR, CDR2 FQNEAQ (reference sequence). This CDR3 comprises 15 residues. For the CDR3, the DNA is TGTGCCAGCAGCATAGCGGGAGGTGGGGTCGATGAGCAGTTCTTC. Translated: CASSIAGGGVDEQFF.

CDR3 loop: CASTRRGTETDTQYF. The CDR3, as DNA: TGCGCCAGCACCCGGAGGGGGACCGAGACAGATACGCAGTATTTT. The chain is built from TRBV5-1 and TRBJ2-3, with D possibly called TRBD1 or TRBD2 (6 bases each). Germline CDR1 and CDR2: SGHRS and YFSETQ. V was trimmed by 6 bases and J by 3 bases, leaving 17 bases between them. The CDR3 contains 15 residues. Full variable domain (rest looked up from reference TRBV5-1 and TRBJ2-3): KAGVTQTPRYLIKTRGQQVTLSCSPISGHRSVSWYQQTPGQGLQFLFEYFSETQRNKGNFPGRFSGRQFSNSRSEMNVSTLELGDSALYLCASTRRGTETDTQYFGPGTRLTVL.

This clone was observed a single time. The chain combines TRBV29-1 with TRBJ1-4; unclear D gene. The CDR3 contains 14 residues. The germline V gene has CDR1 SQVTM and CDR2 ANQGSEA. Trimming left V 5 bases short and J 5 bases short, with 15 bases between. CDR3 sequence: CSVSYPGRNEKLFF. Here the CDR3 DNA reads TGCAGCGTTTCTTATCCGGGCAGAAATGAAAAACTGTTTTTT. The whole variable domain, filled in from reference TRBV29-1 and TRBJ1-4, reads SAVISQKPSRDICQRGTSLTIQCQVDSQVTMMFWYRQQPGQSLTLIATANQGSEATYESGFVIDKFPISRPNLTFSTLTVSNMSPEDSSIYLCSVSYPGRNEKLFFGSGTQLSVL.

The CDR3 sequence is CASSFGPGTGHNQPQHF. The CDR3 bases are TGTGCCAGCAGTTTTGGGCCAGGGACAGGGCATAATCAGCCCCAGCATTTT. The J gene is TRBJ1-5, the V gene TRBV28; 9 nucleotides line up with TRBD1. In germline, CDR1 is MDHEN, CDR2 SYDVKM. Germline trimming cut 3 bases from V and 4 bases from J; bases unmatched to any gene: 10. The CDR3 totals 17 residues.

This clone was found a few times. J is TRBJ2-3 and V is TRBV4-2, with 8 bases matching TRBD2. This CDR3 has 15 amino acids. V lost 0 bases and J lost 3; bases outside the gene matches: 2. The germline V gene encodes CDR1 LGHNA and CDR2 YNFKEQ. The CDR3 coding sequence is TGTGCCAGCAGCCAAGAGACTAGCGAAACAGATACGCAGTATTTT. As protein: CASSQETSETDTQYF.

The chain has TRBV5-4 and TRBJ2-7; TRBD1 aligns across 10 bases. Looked up from germline, CDR1 is SGHNT and CDR2 is YYREEE (reference sequence). J lost 4 bases, V lost 5 bases, and 6 bases had no gene match. The CDR3 consists of 14 residues. The CDR3 reads CASRLGQGSYEQYF. The CDR3, as DNA: TGTGCCAGCAGACTGGGACAGGGGAGTTACGAGCAGTACTTC. The whole variable domain, remainder taken from reference TRBV5-4 and TRBJ2-7, is ETGVTQSPTHLIKTRGQQVTLRCSSQSGHNTVSWYQQALGQGPQFIFQYYREEENGRGNFPPRFSGLQFPNYSSELNVNALELDDSALYLCASRLGQGSYEQYFGPGTRLTVT.

This chain connects TRBV18 to TRBJ1-5, with unresolved D. Germline V gene data show CDR1 as KGHSH and CDR2 as LQKENI. The CDR3 extends over 15 amino acids. The V gene lost 4 bases and the J gene lost 0 bases, with 10 bases spanning the gap. The DNA for the CDR3 is TGTGCCAGCTCACGGGCAGAAACTAGCAATCAGCCCCAGCATTTT. Translating gives CASSRAETSNQPQHF.

The chain is built from TRBV7-2 and TRBJ2-7, with TRBD1 matching over 9 bases. Germline values: CDR1 SGHTA, CDR2 FQGNSA. There are 16 residues in the CDR3. Germline trimming cut 2 bases from V and 4 bases from J; bases unmatched to any gene: 9. The CDR3 here is CASSLILPGQGYEQYF. The CDR3 DNA reads as TGTGCCAGCAGCTTAATACTCCCGGGACAGGGTTACGAGCAGTACTTC.

This clone has just a few counts. The J gene is TRBJ2-7, the V gene TRBV27; no firm D call. The germline V gene encodes CDR1 MNHEY and CDR2 SMNVEV (reference sequence). V lost 4 bases and J lost 3, with 19 bases in between. This CDR3 is 16 amino acids long. CDR3 nucleotides: TGTGCCAGCAGTTCCCTCTCGACATTTATCGGCTACGAGCAGTACTTC. Translation gives CASSSLSTFIGYEQYF.

The chain's CDR3 is CASSPADRAQETQYF. CDR3 nucleotide sequence: TGTGCCAGCAGCCCAGCTGACAGGGCTCAAGAGACCCAGTACTTC. This rearrangement joins TRBV5-4 to TRBJ2-5; 7 bases are shared with TRBD1. J was trimmed by 2 bases and V by 4 bases; bases with no gene match: 8. The CDR3 has 15 residues. CDR1 and CDR2 (germline): SGHNT, YYREEE (reference sequence).

This clone was detected only once. The chain employs TRBV6-6 and TRBJ2-1, with TRBD1 matching 7 bases. Looked up from germline, CDR1 is MNHNY and CDR2 is SVGAGI (reference sequence). This CDR3 is 15 amino acids long. With 6 bases clipped from V and 0 bases from J, the junction kept 5 bases outside the gene matches. CDR3 in amino acids: CASRTRDSSYNEQFF. As DNA, the CDR3 is TGTGCCAGCAGAACCCGGGACAGCTCCTACAATGAGCAGTTCTTC.

This clone has more than one count but fewer than ten. V and J are TRBV2 and TRBJ2-3, with TRBD2 matching 13 bases. The V gene end was trimmed by 6 bases and the J gene end by 4 bases; junction bases not matched to a gene: 13. Germline values: CDR1 SNHLY, CDR2 FYNNEI. The CDR3 runs to 18 residues. CDR3 DNA sequence: TGTGCCAGCAGCTTCGGCGGACTAGCGGGAGTTAATCCAGATACGCAGTATTTT. Protein: CASSFGGLAGVNPDTQYF.

V usage is TRBV19 and J usage is TRBJ2-7; possibly TRBD2 for D (6 bases). In germline, CDR1 is LNHDA, CDR2 SQIVND (reference sequence). This CDR3 contains 14 residues. V was pared by 3 bases and J by 0 bases, with 9 bases between. CDR3 DNA sequence: TGTGCCAGTAGTATTGGCGGGAACTCCTACGAGCAGTACTTC. This translates into CASSIGGNSYEQYF.